These T cell receptor beta chains were read from a single sample in a study of T cell responses to AZD1222 COVID-19 vaccine. Assay: immunoSEQ multiplex PCR; the TCRdb copy retains only in-frame clones and omits some. The sample yields roughly 35,000 clones, 78% seen once. Material: peripheral blood, obtained 28 days after the second AZD1222 dose. Source of these receptors: an adult who received the AZD1222 COVID-19 vaccine. Both conserved end residues are trimmed from each CDR3.

V	J	CDR3
TRBV6-6	TRBJ2-1	ASTQTQLGEQF
TRBV7-7	TRBJ2-5	ASSPTGGRETQY
TRBV24-1	TRBJ2-1	ATSRTSGSVFPYNEQF
TRBV5-6	TRBJ1-1	ASSPLGRDMNTEAF
TRBV14	TRBJ1-1	ASSQNLGVGTEAF
TRBV2	TRBJ1-1	ASSAEIMNTEAF
TRBV6-2/TRBV6-3	TRBJ2-1	ASSYSPTGASGRLYEQF
TRBV7-8	TRBJ1-4	ASSLAPDRGRNEKLF
TRBV9	TRBJ2-1	ASSVDGAEQF
TRBV15	TRBJ1-6	ATSRDRGNSPLH
TRBV5-6	TRBJ1-2	ASTYTGGETQGYT
TRBV2	TRBJ1-1	ASRGQGGTEAF
TRBV6-1	TRBJ1-2	ASSERYGYT
TRBV27	TRBJ1-2	ASSLNPATGMYGYT
TRBV9	TRBJ2-5	ASSHSRGGGQETQY
TRBV7-2	TRBJ1-1	ASRSTGGGITEAF
TRBV5-1	TRBJ2-5	ASSPEGPGSFKTQY
TRBV5-1	TRBJ2-6	ASSFLNRQKTWYGANVLT
TRBV18	TRBJ2-3	ASSPSGITDTQY
TRBV7-8	TRBJ1-6	ASSLVGGNSYNSPLH
TRBV24-1	TRBJ2-2	ATSATAQQAGELF
TRBV21-1	TRBJ1-5	ASREGRDQPQH
TRBV7-2	TRBJ2-2	ASRVAGGNTGELF
TRBV3-1/TRBV3-2	TRBJ2-3	ASSESGGVDTQY
TRBV19	TRBJ2-1	ASSSFGGLGLF
TRBV7-2	TRBJ2-3	ASSLGPGGTDTQY
TRBV9	TRBJ2-1	ASSGDWGNEQF
TRBV2	TRBJ2-2	ASSKVRDTGELF
TRBV3-1/TRBV3-2	TRBJ1-1	ASSQGRARADTEAF
TRBV5-1	TRBJ2-5	ASSLTGGEIETQY
TRBV6-5	TRBJ2-7	ASSTGQGALYEQY
TRBV5-4	TRBJ2-7	ASFRQGGPYEQY
TRBV18	TRBJ1-2	ASSATRDGNYGYT
TRBV5-1	TRBJ2-2	ASSLGNTGELF
TRBV7-8	TRBJ2-3	ASSPQGTQY
TRBV7-9	TRBJ2-1	ASSLWTSGRPEQF
TRBV5-1	TRBJ2-7	ASRKGTDYYEQY
TRBV18	TRBJ1-2	ASSPGNDYGYT
TRBV7-2	TRBJ2-2	ASSSVGGRNTGELF
TRBV6-5	TRBJ2-7	ASSRGAYEQY
TRBV4-1	TRBJ1-3	ASSQVGSAGNTIY
TRBV27	TRBJ1-6	ASSLWVTGSSNNSPLH
TRBV10-3	TRBJ1-1	AISESYGEAF
TRBV7-8	TRBJ1-3	ASSGDGSGNTIY
TRBV6-5	TRBJ1-2	ASSDSGAYGYT
TRBV19	TRBJ2-3	ASSTRQGHTDTQY